These 18 T cell receptor beta chains originate from one sample sequenced in a study of cytomegalovirus exposure and HLA in healthy donors. The primer mix had 60 Vbeta and 13 Jbeta primers. Profiling relied on immunoSEQ multiplex PCR, and the TCRdb table lists in-frame clones only, not all of them. The sample has around 140,000 clones; 60% to 85% are singletons. The sequenced material came from PBMCs. The receptors here all came from a middle-aged woman in good health and CMV-seronegative.

CDR3 coding DNA: TGTGCCAGCTCACCGCAGGGTGCGACTGAAGCTTTCTTT. This gives the protein CASSPQGATEAFF. The chain uses TRBV18 and TRBJ1-1, with a weak D call TRBD1 (5 bases). The length of the CDR3 is 13 residues. Trimming removed 3 bases from V and 5 bases from J, with 10 bases in between. CDR1 KGHSH and CDR2 LQKENI come from the germline V gene.

The V gene is TRBV4-3, the J gene TRBJ1-2; D is undetermined. The V end was cut by 1 base, the J end by 7 bases, with 13 bases between. The CDR3 totals 14 residues. Germline lookup yields CDR1 LGHNA and CDR2 YSLEER. The CDR3 reads CASSQVGQACGYTF. CDR3 coding DNA: TGCGCCAGCAGCCAAGTTGGGCAGGCGTGTGGCTACACCTTC.

The gene calls are TRBV6-1 and TRBJ1-2; the D is unclear. Germline CDR1 reads MNHNS; CDR2 reads SASEGT. Deletions cut 7 bases from V and 0 bases from J, with 6 bases between. This CDR3 is 12 amino acids long. The CDR3 DNA is TGTGCCAGCAACCAGGCTAACTATGGCTACACCTTC. Its protein product is CASNQANYGYTF.

The rearrangement uses TRBV2 and TRBJ1-5; possibly TRBD1 for D (6 bases). V was cut by 10 bases and J by 1 base, with 14 bases left in between. The CDR3 is 14 residues long. CDR1 SNHLY and CDR2 FYNNEI come from the germline V gene. CDR3 region: CATYRDGSNQPQHF. DNA of the CDR3: TGTGCCACCTACAGGGATGGGAGCAATCAGCCCCAGCATTTT. Variable domain in full (rest from reference TRBV2 and TRBJ1-5): EPEVTQTPSHQVTQMGQEVILRCVPISNHLYFYWYRQILGQKVEFLVSFYNNEISEKSEIFDDQFSVERPDGSNFTLKIRSTKLEDSAMYFCATYRDGSNQPQHFGDGTRLSIL.

The J gene is TRBJ1-1, the V gene TRBV28; 8 bases line up with TRBD1. CDR1 is MDHEN and CDR2 is SYDVKM in the germline V gene. There are 17 residues in the CDR3. V shed 9 bases, J shed 0 bases, and the junction held 15 bases outside the gene matches. DNA of the CDR3: TGTGCCAGTCTAACCGGGACAGGTTTATCCATGAACACTGAAGCTTTCTTT. It codes for CASLTGTGLSMNTEAFF.

The table lists this clone with a few counts. The J gene is TRBJ1-1, the V gene TRBV6-1; D is unclear. The ends were cut back, 0 bases at V and 3 bases at J, with 8 bases in the middle. This CDR3 has 14 residues. Germline V gives CDR1 MNHNS, CDR2 SASEGT. The CDR3 nucleotides read TGTGCCAGCAGTGAAGCATCAGGCTACACTGAAGCTTTCTTT. Translated, it gives CASSEASGYTEAFF.

This CDR3 reads CASSERTGTGAEAFF. The CDR3 nucleotides are TGTGCCAGCAGTGAAAGGACAGGGACTGGAGCTGAAGCTTTCTTT. This chain links TRBV6-1 with TRBJ1-1; the match to TRBD1 covers 8 bases. The V and J ends lost 2 bases and 6 bases, in that order; junction bases with no gene match: 8. Germline CDR1 and CDR2: MNHNS and SASEGT. This CDR3 contains 15 residues.

This chain links TRBV10-1 with TRBJ1-2; 8 bases line up with TRBD1. V lost 6 bases, J lost 2 bases, and 5 bases stayed unmatched. The CDR3 contains 14 residues. Germline loops: CDR1 WNHNN, CDR2 SYGVQD (reference sequence). The CDR3 DNA is TGCGCCAGCAGCGGGACAGGCGACAACTATGGCTACACCTTC. Its translation is CASSGTGDNYGYTF.

The chain joins TRBV30 to TRBJ1-6; D may be TRBD1 (6 bases). Germline V gives CDR1 GTSNPN, CDR2 SVGIG (reference sequence). This CDR3 is 13 amino acids long. Trimming left V 1 base short and J 10 bases short, with 11 bases between. The CDR3 reads CAWSAGRGSPLHF. In DNA form, the CDR3 reads TGTGCCTGGAGTGCGGGCAGGGGCTCACCCCTCCACTTT.

The gene calls are TRBV30 and TRBJ1-6; 10 positions agree with TRBD1. V was clipped by 3 bases and J by 10 bases; unmatched bases: 9. Looked up from germline, CDR1 is GTSNPN and CDR2 is SVGIG (reference sequence). The CDR3 is made up of 15 amino acids. CDR3 coding DNA: TGTGCCTGGAGGGGGTCGGACAGGGGGGGATCACCCCTCCACTTT. This codes for CAWRGSDRGGSPLHF.

V gene TRBV5-4 combines with J gene TRBJ2-2; a weak D match, TRBD1 (5 bases). With 0 bases removed from V and 0 bases from J, the gap between germline ends came to 9 bases. The CDR3 is made up of 16 amino acids. Germline V CDR1 and CDR2: SGHNT, YYREEE (reference sequence). CDR3 bases: TGTGCCAGCAGCTTGGCGGTCAGGGCGAACACCGGGGAGCTGTTTTTT. As protein: CASSLAVRANTGELFF.

CDR3 sequence: CASTPDRGGEQYF. The DNA of the CDR3 is TGTGCCAGCACCCCGGACAGGGGAGGCGAGCAGTACTTC. The gene calls are TRBV7-2 and TRBJ2-7; TRBD1 matches at 9 bases. The V and J ends lost 7 bases and 6 bases, in that order; junction bases with no gene match: 7. Germline lookup yields CDR1 SGHTA and CDR2 FQGNSA. The CDR3 runs to 13 residues.

This clone turned up a few times. The rearrangement joins TRBV10-3 to TRBJ2-4; maybe TRBD1 (5 bases). Trimming left V 11 bases short and J 3 bases short, with 14 bases between. This CDR3 contains 13 residues. Germline-derived CDR1 and CDR2 are ENHRY and SYGVKD. CDR3 sequence reads: CAVQQEGKNIQYF. The CDR3 DNA reads as TGTGCCGTGCAACAGGAAGGCAAAAACATTCAGTACTTC.

V is TRBV7-9 and J is TRBJ2-7; D is undetermined. The CDR3 totals 14 residues. Germline V gives CDR1 SEHNR, CDR2 FQNEAQ (reference sequence). V lost 1 base and J 2 bases, leaving 9 bases between the germline ends. The DNA for the CDR3 is TGTGCCAGCAGCTTAGGTGGCTCGACCTACGAGCAGTACTTC. Amino acid sequence: CASSLGGSTYEQYF.

This clone was observed a single time. This CDR3 is CAWTGGGAVYEQYF. The CDR3 coding sequence is TGTGCCTGGACCGGCGGGGGGGCGGTCTACGAGCAGTACTTC. The chain links TRBV30 to TRBJ2-7; TRBD2 agrees at 9 bases. This CDR3 region has 14 residues. CDR1 GTSNPN and CDR2 SVGIG come from the germline V gene (reference sequence). The ends lost 4 bases at V and 3 bases at J; junction bases unmatched: 7.

This chain connects TRBV30 to TRBJ1-1; D is undetermined. The CDR3 is made up of 10 amino acids. The germline CDR1 and CDR2 sequences are GTSNPN and SVGIG (reference sequence). V dropped 5 bases and J dropped 7 bases, with 8 bases sitting between them. CDR3 amino acids: CAWGDREAFF. CDR3 DNA sequence: TGTGCCTGGGGAGACCGTGAAGCTTTCTTT.

This clone was counted between two and nine times. This chain links TRBV4-1 with TRBJ1-4; D is possibly TRBD1 (5 bases). Germline V lookup: CDR1 MGHRA, CDR2 YSYEKL. The V gene lost 1 base and the J gene lost 1 base, with 10 bases spanning the gap. The CDR3 runs 16 residues. The chain's CDR3 is CASSQAGEITNEKLFF. As DNA, the CDR3 is TGCGCCAGCAGCCAAGCGGGGGAAATAACTAATGAAAAACTGTTTTTT.

The V call is TRBV6-1, the J call TRBJ2-1; 12 nucleotides align to TRBD2. CDR3 length equals 16 residues. Germline loops: CDR1 MNHNS, CDR2 SASEGT. The V gene end was trimmed by 2 bases and the J gene end by 9 bases; junction bases not matched to a gene: 8. This chain's CDR3 is CASSESGLAGGLEQFF. CDR3 sequence (DNA): TGTGCCAGCAGTGAATCAGGCCTAGCGGGGGGGCTTGAGCAGTTCTTC.